The present T cell receptor beta chain was sequenced within a study of blood T cell repertoires in COVID-19. Study background: Both acute and convalescent COVID-19 samples were obtained from the United States, Italy and Spain. PBMCs, B-cell-depleted T cells, or T cells provided the cDNA or gDNA that made up the material.

The CDR3 runs to 18 residues. Germline assignment: CDR1 SGHRS and CDR2 YFSETQ. Trimming removed 0 bases from V and 3 bases from J; junction bases left unmatched: 9. In the source study's methods: Amplification from reference gene primers served as the basis for estimated nucleated cell counts. Data came from immunoSEQ multiplex PCR; TCRdb stores just in-frame clones and leaves some out. D and trimming come from the DNA, and the V and J calls and clone size come from that table. The table shows 23,000 or so clones, with roughly 91% occurring only once. The source of this sequence is an older man with active COVID-19. Sequences were obtained from peripheral blood. The chain has TRBV5-1 and TRBJ1-1, with 12 bases fitting TRBD1. The CDR3 region is CASSLEPGTGGRYTEAFF. In DNA, the CDR3 is TGCGCCAGCAGCTTGGAACCCGGGACAGGGGGCCGGTACACTGAAGCTTTCTTT.